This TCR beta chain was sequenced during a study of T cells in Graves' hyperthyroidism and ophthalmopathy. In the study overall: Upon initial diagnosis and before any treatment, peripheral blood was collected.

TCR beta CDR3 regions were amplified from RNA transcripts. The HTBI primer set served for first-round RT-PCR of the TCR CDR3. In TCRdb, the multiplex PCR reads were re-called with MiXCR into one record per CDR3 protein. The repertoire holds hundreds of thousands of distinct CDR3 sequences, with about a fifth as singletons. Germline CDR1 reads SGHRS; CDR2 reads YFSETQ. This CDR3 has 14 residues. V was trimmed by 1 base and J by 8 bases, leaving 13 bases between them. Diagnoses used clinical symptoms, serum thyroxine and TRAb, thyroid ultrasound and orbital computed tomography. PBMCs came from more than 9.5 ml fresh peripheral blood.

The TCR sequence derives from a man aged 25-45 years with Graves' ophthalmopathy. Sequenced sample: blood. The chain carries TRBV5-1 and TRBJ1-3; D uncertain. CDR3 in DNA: TGCGCCAGCAGCTTGTACGCCGGGGAAGACACCATATATTTT. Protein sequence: CASSLYAGEDTIYF.